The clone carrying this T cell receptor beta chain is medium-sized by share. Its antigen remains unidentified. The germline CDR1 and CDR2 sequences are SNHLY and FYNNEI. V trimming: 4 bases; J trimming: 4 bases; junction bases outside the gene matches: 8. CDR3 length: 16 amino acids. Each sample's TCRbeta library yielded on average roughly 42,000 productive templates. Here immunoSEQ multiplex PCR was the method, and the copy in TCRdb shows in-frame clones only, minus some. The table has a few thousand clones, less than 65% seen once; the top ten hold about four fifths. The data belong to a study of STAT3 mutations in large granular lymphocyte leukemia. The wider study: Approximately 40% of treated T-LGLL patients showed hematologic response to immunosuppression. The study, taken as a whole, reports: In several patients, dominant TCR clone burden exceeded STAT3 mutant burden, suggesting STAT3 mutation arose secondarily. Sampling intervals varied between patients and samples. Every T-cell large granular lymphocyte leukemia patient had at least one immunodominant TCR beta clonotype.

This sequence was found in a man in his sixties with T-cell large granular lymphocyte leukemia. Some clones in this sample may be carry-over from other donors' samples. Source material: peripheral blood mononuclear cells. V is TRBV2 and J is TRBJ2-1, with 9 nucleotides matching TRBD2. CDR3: CASSVLAGISYNEQFF. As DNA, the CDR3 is TGTGCCAGCAGTGTTCTAGCGGGAATATCTTACAATGAGCAGTTCTTC.